A selection of T cell receptor beta chains follows, all from one sample in a study of blood T cells in healthy people across ages. TCRdb independently ran MiXCR on the 5' RACE reads; one entry per CDR3 protein. The data show more than 500,000 distinct CDR3 sequences, about 25% seen once. The sequenced material came from blood. The receptors derive from a woman aged 70-85 years in good health. The CDR3 runs from the conserved cysteine through the conserved F or W. The D gene is left open where the match is weak. Only part of the rows carry a size: once, few, many, or a class if the clone is expanded.

j_call v_call d_call clone_size cdr3_nt cdr3_aa
TRBJ1-1 TRBV29-1 - few TGCAGCGTTGGAAAAGGGACCATGAACACTGAAGCTTTCTTT CSVGKGTMNTEAFF
TRBJ1-4 TRBV20-1 TRBD1 few TGCAGTGCTCGACAGGGGGCGGTTGAAAAACTGTTTTTT CSARQGAVEKLFF
TRBJ2-7 TRBV4-2 - - TGTGTCAGCAGCCAGGGACAATCTCTAGAGCAGTACTTC CVSSQGQSLEQYF
TRBJ2-3 TRBV4-1 - few TGCGCCAGCAGCCACCCGGTGACCCTTGAGCAGTATTTT CASSHPVTLEQYF
TRBJ2-5 TRBV6-6 TRBD1 few TGTGCCAGCAGTGCCCGGACAGGGGAGGAGACCCAGTACTTC CASSARTGEETQYF
TRBJ2-3 TRBV20-1 TRBD1 once TGCAGTGCTCCCGACAGGGTGGATACGCAGTATTTT CSAPDRVDTQYF
TRBJ2-3 TRBV20-1 TRBD1 few TGCAGTGCAATCAAGACAGGGACCACAGATACGCAGTATTTT CSAIKTGTTDTQYF
TRBJ2-3 TRBV5-1 - - TGCGCCAGCAGCTTCTCTAACATCCCCACAGATACGCAGTATTTT CASSFSNIPTDTQYF
TRBJ2-7 TRBV20-1 - few TGCAGTGCTACGGGGTCAGGAGGGCTGGCGAGGAAGTACTTC CSATGSGGLARKYF
TRBJ1-1 TRBV9 - - TGTGCCAGCAGCTCCTCCTTAGGGGGGAACACTGAAGCTTTCTTT CASSSSLGGNTEAFF
TRBJ1-6 TRBV20-1 TRBD1 few TGCAGTGTCTACAGGGGTGGCAATTCACCCCTCCACTTT CSVYRGGNSPLHF
TRBJ1-3 TRBV20-1 TRBD1 - TGCAGTGCTAGAGACCGGACAGGCTCTGGAAACACCATATATTTT CSARDRTGSGNTIYF
TRBJ1-4 TRBV28 - - TGTGCCAGCAGTTCCACCCATGCAGGGAGTATTGGCGAAAAACTGTTTTTT CASSSTHAGSIGEKLFF
TRBJ2-2 TRBV3-1 - - TGTGCCAGCAGCCTATTAACCGGGGAGCTGTTTTTT CASSLLTGELFF
TRBJ2-7 TRBV20-1 TRBD2 - TGCAGTGCTAGAGATCATACGGGACTAGGCTACGAGCAGTACTTC CSARDHTGLGYEQYF
TRBJ1-2 TRBV21-1 - - TGTGCCAGCAGCAAGAGAAAAGCGCCGGACAGGGGCTTCTACTATGGCTACACCTTC CASSKRKAPDRGFYYGYTF
TRBJ2-5 TRBV7-2 - - TGTGCCAGCAGCTTAGCCCCTCGGAGTGGACGGGAGACCCAGTACTTC CASSLAPRSGRETQYF
TRBJ1-2 TRBV6-2/TRBV6-3 - few TGTGCCAGCAGCCTGCGGGGCAGTGGCTACACCTTC CASSLRGSGYTF
TRBJ2-2 TRBV5-1 - - TGCGCCAGCGCTTTTACAGGGAGGAATGTCGGGGAGCTGTTTTTT CASAFTGRNVGELFF
TRBJ1-2 TRBV24-1 - - TGTGCCACCAGTGCCCAGGGGATTTATGGCTACACCTTC CATSAQGIYGYTF
TRBJ1-5 TRBV7-2 - few TGTGCCAGCAGCTTTGTAGGGGTTAATCAGCCCCAGCATTTT CASSFVGVNQPQHF
TRBJ1-4 TRBV12-3/TRBV12-4 TRBD1 few TGTGCCAGCAGTCCCTTGGCAGGGGGGACTAATGAAAAACTGTTTTTT CASSPLAGGTNEKLFF